This T cell receptor (beta chain) was recorded in a study of a mutant IDH1 vaccine in newly diagnosed glioma. As for the study in general: Most had both radiotherapy and temozolomide beforehand; others had only one. Study-wide points: Evidence of vaccine-induced immune responses was documented in over 85% of patients.

Sequencing was performed with immunoSEQ multiplex PCR; in TCRdb, only in-frame clones are kept and a portion is missing. In the table there are 30,000 to 45,000 clones, 75% of which are singletons. This clone has a handful of counts. The antigen is not known. Indicated time point: week 47, end of study. Doses comprised 300 ug of mutant IDH1 20-mer peptide each, plus topical imiquimod. Germline loops: CDR1 SGHDN, CDR2 FVKESK. This CDR3 region has 15 residues. Unmatched junction bases numbered 6, after V lost 0 bases and J lost 6 bases. Sequenced here: PBMCs, sampled from a glioma patient whose treatment included an IDH1 peptide vaccine. The gene calls are TRBV14 and TRBJ2-7; 9 bases are a match to TRBD1. The receptor was isolated from a man aged 35 to 55 with glioma. CDR3 coding DNA: TGTGCCAGCAGCCAAGATCTGGGGACAGGGCTCGAGCAGTACTTC. Its translation is CASSQDLGTGLEQYF.